The T cell receptor beta chain described here comes from a study of T cells in Graves' hyperthyroidism and ophthalmopathy. TCR beta CDR3 region amplification was performed from RNA transcripts. Primed by the HTBI set, a first-round RT-PCR was run on the TCR CDR3. TCRdb independently ran MiXCR on the multiplex PCR reads; one entry per CDR3 protein. The sample has some 400,000 distinct CDR3 sequences; roughly 13% are singletons. This clonotype was recorded a few times. Material: blood. This receptor was obtained from a man aged 25-45 years with Graves' hyperthyroidism that later progressed to Graves' ophthalmopathy.

The CDR3 here is CASSLQGQWTYNEQFF. The DNA of the CDR3 is TGTGCCAGCAGCTTACAAGGACAGTGGACCTACAATGAGCAGTTCTTC. The genes are TRBV13 and TRBJ2-1; maybe TRBD1 (6 bases). The CDR3 has 16 amino acids. V dropped 2 bases and J dropped 2 bases, with 13 bases sitting between them. Germline V gene sequence: CDR1 PRHDT, CDR2 FYEKMQ (reference sequence).